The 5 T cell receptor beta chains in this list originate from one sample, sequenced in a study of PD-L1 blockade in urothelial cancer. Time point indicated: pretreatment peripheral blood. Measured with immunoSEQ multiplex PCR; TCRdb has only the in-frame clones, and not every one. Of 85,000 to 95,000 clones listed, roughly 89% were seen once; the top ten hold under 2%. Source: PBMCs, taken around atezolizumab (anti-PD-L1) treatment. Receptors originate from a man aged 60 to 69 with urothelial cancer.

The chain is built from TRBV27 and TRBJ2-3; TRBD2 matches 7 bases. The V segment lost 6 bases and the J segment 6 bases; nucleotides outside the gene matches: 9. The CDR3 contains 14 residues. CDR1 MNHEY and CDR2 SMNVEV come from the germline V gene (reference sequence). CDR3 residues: CASRASGSGDTQYF. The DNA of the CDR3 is TGTGCCAGCAGGGCTAGCGGTTCAGGGGATACGCAGTATTTT.

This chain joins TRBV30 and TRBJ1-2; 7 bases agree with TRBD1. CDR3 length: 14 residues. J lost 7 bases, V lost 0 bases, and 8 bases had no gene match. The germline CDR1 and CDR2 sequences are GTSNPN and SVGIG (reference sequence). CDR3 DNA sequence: TGTGCCTGGAGTGTAAGGCGCCAGGGGGGTGGCTACACCTTC. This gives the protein CAWSVRRQGGGYTF.

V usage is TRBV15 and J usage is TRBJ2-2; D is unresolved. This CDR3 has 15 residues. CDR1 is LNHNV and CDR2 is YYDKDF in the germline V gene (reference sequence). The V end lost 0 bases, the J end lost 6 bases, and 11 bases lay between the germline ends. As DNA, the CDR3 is TGTGCCACCAGCAGAGATTACTTAGAAGCCGGGGAGCTGTTTTTT. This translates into CATSRDYLEAGELFF.

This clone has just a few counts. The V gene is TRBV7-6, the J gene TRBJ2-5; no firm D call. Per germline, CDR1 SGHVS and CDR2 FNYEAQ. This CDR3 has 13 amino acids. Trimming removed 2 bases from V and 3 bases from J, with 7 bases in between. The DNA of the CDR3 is TGTGCCAGCAGCTTACTTCAGAAAGAGACCCAGTACTTC. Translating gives CASSLLQKETQYF. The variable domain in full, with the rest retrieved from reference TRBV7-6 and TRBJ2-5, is GAGVSQSPRYKVTKRGQDVALRCDPISGHVSLYWYRQALGQGPEFLTYFNYEAQQDKSGLPNDRFSAERPEGSISTLTIQRTEQRDSAMYRCASSLLQKETQYFGPGTRLLVL.

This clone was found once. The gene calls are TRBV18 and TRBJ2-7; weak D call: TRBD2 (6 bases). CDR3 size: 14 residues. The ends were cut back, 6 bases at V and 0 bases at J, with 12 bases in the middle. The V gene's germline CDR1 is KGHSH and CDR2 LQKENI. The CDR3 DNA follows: TGTGCCAGCTCCTACGGAGGGAACTCCTACGAGCAGTACTTC. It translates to CASSYGGNSYEQYF.